Shown below are 3 T cell receptor beta chains from a single sample sequenced in a study of shared clonotypes between healthy human individuals. TCRdb's copy holds only in-frame clones and misses some; the assay was immunoSEQ multiplex PCR. The sample has about 1.1 million clones; roughly 80% are singletons. The source material was memory CD4+ T cells from PBMCs. Documented subset: CD45RA-negative fraction. The receptors here all came from a young man in good health. Some clones in this sample may be carry-over from other donors' samples.

The V and J genes are TRBV29-1 and TRBJ2-1, with 8 bases lining up with TRBD1. The CDR3 extends over 11 amino acids. With V trimmed by 7 bases and J by 8 bases, 4 bases remained unmatched. Germline V gene sequence: CDR1 SQVTM, CDR2 ANQGSEA. The CDR3 nucleotides read TGCAGCGGTGACAGGGGCGATGAGCAGTTCTTC. Residues: CSGDRGDEQFF.

This rearrangement joins TRBV5-5 to TRBJ2-7; no reliable D call. Per germline, CDR1 SGHKS and CDR2 YYEKEE (reference sequence). This CDR3 has 13 amino acids. V gave up 4 bases and J gave up 2 bases, with 10 bases separating them. The CDR3 DNA is TGTGCCAGCAGCCCCCCGGTGGCCTACGAGCAGTACTTC. Translating gives CASSPPVAYEQYF.

Written as DNA, the CDR3 is TGCGCCAGCCAGGGGACACCAACCTCTGGGGCCAACGTCCTGACTTTC. It yields the protein CASQGTPTSGANVLTF. V is TRBV5-1 and J is TRBJ2-6; TRBD1 is a possible D gene (6 bases). V lost 7 bases, J lost 0 bases, and 14 bases lay in between. The length of the CDR3 is 16 residues. Germline V gene sequence: CDR1 SGHRS, CDR2 YFSETQ.